Following are 20 T cell receptor beta chains from one sample sequenced in a study of blood T cell repertoires in COVID-19. The repertoire was sequenced with immunoSEQ multiplex PCR; TCRdb's copy has only in-frame clones and lacks some. The sample contains 280,000 or so clones, about 85% of which appear only once. The sequencing sample was made of peripheral blood. The receptors were sampled from a human donor in a cohort sampled during active COVID-19.

The chain recombines TRBV19 with TRBJ1-5; D is unresolved. V lost 7 bases and J 4 bases, leaving 14 bases between the germline ends. This CDR3 is built from 14 residues. Looked up from germline, CDR1 is LNHDA and CDR2 is SQIVND (reference sequence). CDR3 residues: CASKQENLNQPQHF. CDR3 bases: TGTGCCAGTAAGCAGGAAAACCTTAATCAGCCCCAGCATTTT.

This clone was found once. The chain recombines TRBV7-8 with TRBJ1-1; tentative D call: TRBD1 (5 bases). This CDR3 is built from 15 residues. Germline CDR1 and CDR2: SGHVS and FQNEAQ. Trimming removed 6 bases from V and 1 base from J, with 15 bases in between. The CDR3 region has the DNA TGTGCCAGCAGGCGGTCCTGGGGGGGGAACACTGAAGCTTTCTTT. It encodes CASRRSWGGNTEAFF.

The genes are TRBV28 and TRBJ2-1; TRBD2 aligns across 10 bases. Per germline, CDR1 MDHEN and CDR2 SYDVKM. The CDR3 totals 15 residues. J lost 10 bases, V lost 5 bases, and 11 bases had no gene match. The CDR3 nucleotides are TGTGCCAGCAGTCAGGGACTAGCGAGAGGAAGGGAGCAGTTCTTC. Translation: CASSQGLARGREQFF.

This clone was found once. The V gene is TRBV5-1, the J gene TRBJ1-6; no definite D call. V was pared by 9 bases and J by 3 bases, with 16 bases between. This CDR3 contains 15 residues. Germline-derived CDR1 and CDR2 are SGHRS and YFSETQ. CDR3 sequence (DNA): TGCGCCACCAGGTACTCGGTTGACTATAATTCACCCCTCCACTTT. It is translated as CATRYSVDYNSPLHF.

This chain joins TRBV5-5 and TRBJ1-1; 7 bases are shared with TRBD1. The CDR3 has 15 amino acids. The ends lost 5 bases at V and 5 bases at J; junction bases unmatched: 12. From germline, CDR1 is SGHKS and CDR2 YYEKEE (reference sequence). The CDR3 reads CASRTQGGALTEAFF. The CDR3, as DNA: TGTGCCAGCAGGACTCAAGGGGGCGCGTTGACTGAAGCTTTCTTT.

In this sample, this clone turned up a few times. V usage is TRBV2 and J usage is TRBJ1-6; a weak D match, TRBD1 (6 bases). CDR1 and CDR2 from the germline V gene are SNHLY and FYNNEI. The CDR3 loop spans 15 amino acids. V was clipped by 5 bases and J by 6 bases, with 14 bases between them. CDR3 sequence reads: CASSPNGQSNSPLHF. CDR3 sequence (DNA): TGTGCCAGCAGTCCGAACGGACAGAGTAATTCACCCCTCCACTTT.

The chain combines TRBV9 with TRBJ2-2, with 12 bases matching TRBD2. Germline loops: CDR1 SGDLS, CDR2 YYNGEE. The CDR3 is made up of 16 amino acids. The junction had 3 bases not matched to a gene; V was cut back by 3 bases and J by 3 bases. The CDR3 DNA sequence: TGTGCCAGCAGCGGGGGACTAGCGGGCTACACCGGGGAGCTGTTTTTT. Amino acids: CASSGGLAGYTGELFF.

CDR3 sequence reads: CASSLTAGDVEQYF. The CDR3 nucleotides read TGTGCCAGCAGCTTAACAGCAGGGGACGTCGAGCAGTACTTC. The chain carries TRBV7-2 and TRBJ2-7; maybe TRBD1 (6 bases). The germline gives CDR1 SGHTA, CDR2 FQGNSA. Trimming cost V 2 bases and J 6 bases, with 14 bases left between them. The CDR3 is made up of 14 amino acids. The complete variable domain, with remaining parts taken from reference TRBV7-2 and TRBJ2-7, reads GAGVSQSPSNKVTEKGKDVELRCDPISGHTALYWYRQSLGQGLEFLIYFQGNSAPDKSGLPSDRFSAERTGGSVSTLTIQRTQQEDSAVYLCASSLTAGDVEQYFGPGTRLTVT.

The rearrangement uses TRBV5-1 and TRBJ2-5; 9 bases are a match to TRBD2. V shed 7 bases, J shed 3 bases, and the junction held 10 bases outside the gene matches. This CDR3 has 15 amino acids. CDR1 is SGHRS and CDR2 is YFSETQ in the germline V gene. This CDR3 reads CASGIAGAREETQYF. DNA of the CDR3: TGCGCCAGCGGGATAGCGGGAGCCAGGGAAGAGACCCAGTACTTC. The complete variable domain, with remaining parts taken from reference TRBV5-1 and TRBJ2-5, reads KAGVTQTPRYLIKTRGQQVTLSCSPISGHRSVSWYQQTPGQGLQFLFEYFSETQRNKGNFPGRFSGRQFSNSRSEMNVSTLELGDSALYLCASGIAGAREETQYFGPGTRLLVL.

Remarks on this clone: The junction departs from the called germline gene at one end, perhaps through a read error. The rearrangement uses TRBV6-1 and TRBJ2-3, with 10 bases identical to TRBD2. The CDR3 has 14 residues. Germline V CDR1 and CDR2: MNHNS, SASEGT. The CDR3 region has the DNA TGTGCCAGCAGTCAAGCGGGGGGGACAGATACGCAGTATTTT. It translates to CASSQAGGTDTQYF.

The chain has TRBV29-1 and TRBJ2-6; D is ambiguous. This CDR3 spans 13 amino acids. The V gene's germline CDR1 is SQVTM and CDR2 ANQGSEA. With 6 bases removed from V and 0 bases from J, the gap between germline ends came to 6 bases. The CDR3 coding sequence is TGCAGCGTCCTCAGCTCTGGGGCCAACGTCCTGACTTTC. Translated: CSVLSSGANVLTF.

The V and J genes are TRBV3-1 (or the pseudogene TRBV3-2) and TRBJ2-1; D is uncertain. Trimming shortened V by 1 base and J by 4 bases, and 11 bases separated the two germline ends. Germline assignment: CDR1 LGHDT and CDR2 YNNKEL (reference sequence). This CDR3 has 15 amino acids. Here the CDR3 reads CASSQVRKTYNEQFF. CDR3 in DNA: TGTGCCAGCAGCCAAGTCAGGAAAACTTACAATGAGCAGTTCTTC.

This sequence joins TRBV27 and TRBJ2-3; D call uncertain. The CDR3 is 14 residues long. Trimming took off 6 bases at V and 5 bases at J, with 15 bases between the two ends. Germline lookup yields CDR1 MNHEY and CDR2 SMNVEV (reference sequence). Here the CDR3 DNA reads TGTGCCAGCAGGACCGGGTTACCGCTAGATACGCAGTATTTT. Its translation: CASRTGLPLDTQYF.

This clone occurred a few times. A read error may be the cause here, since a much bigger clone is one base away. The V gene is TRBV7-9, the J gene TRBJ1-1; D may be TRBD1 (6 bases). Germline V gene sequence: CDR1 SEHNR, CDR2 FQNEAQ (reference sequence). V was cut by 5 bases and J by 1 base, with 11 bases left in between. CDR3 length: 14 residues. This chain's CDR3 is CASSPGHQNTEAFF. The CDR3 bases are TGTGCCAGCAGCCCGGGACATCAGAACACTGAAGCTTTCTTT.

This chain joins TRBV11-2 and TRBJ2-7, with a weak D call TRBD1 (6 bases). The V end lost 1 base, the J end lost 0 bases, and 16 bases lay between the germline ends. CDR3 length equals 17 residues. Germline V gene sequence: CDR1 SGHAT, CDR2 FQNNGV. CDR3 nucleotide sequence: TGTGCCAGCAGCTTAGCGTTCACAGGGCAGAGCTCCTACGAGCAGTACTTC. Translating gives CASSLAFTGQSSYEQYF.

This clone was counted a few times. The chain employs TRBV21-1 and TRBJ2-1; the table gives TRBD1 as D, unverified against the DNA. TRBV21-1 is deemed a pseudogene. The CDR3 has 17 amino acids. CDR3 sequence: CASSIHPQGIIYNEQFF. Written as DNA, the CDR3 is TGTGCCAGCAGCATACATCCCCAGGGGATTATCTACAATGAGCAGTTCTTC.

The table lists this clone with a count of one. The J gene is TRBJ2-1, the V gene TRBV19; D might be TRBD1 (6 bases). Germline assignment: CDR1 LNHDA and CDR2 SQIVND (reference sequence). The V end lost 2 bases, the J end lost 4 bases, and 12 bases lay between the germline ends. CDR3 length: 15 amino acids. The CDR3 bases are TGTGCCAGTAGTATAAAAACAGGGATATACAATGAGCAGTTCTTC. This sequence encodes CASSIKTGIYNEQFF.

This chain links TRBV6-5 with TRBJ2-1; TRBD2 agrees at 7 bases. Germline V gene lookup returns CDR1 MNHEY and CDR2 SVGAGI. After removal of 6 bases from V and 0 bases from J, the junction contained 5 bases not matched to a gene. The CDR3 length is 15 residues. In nucleotides, the CDR3 is TGTGCCAGCAGAGTGAGCGGGAACTCCTACAATGAGCAGTTCTTC. Amino acid sequence: CASRVSGNSYNEQFF.

This chain uses TRBV29-1 with TRBJ1-2; unclear D gene. V gave up 3 bases and J gave up 5 bases, with 7 bases separating them. CDR3 length: 11 residues. CDR1 is SQVTM, CDR2 ANQGSEA, per germline. The DNA of the CDR3 is TGCAGCGTTGAGGACTTTTATGGCTACACCTTC. It codes for CSVEDFYGYTF.

The chain couples TRBV7-9 to TRBJ2-1; 12 bases map to TRBD2. Germline V gene data show CDR1 as SEHNR and CDR2 as FQNEAQ (reference sequence). CDR3 length: 15 residues. Germline trimming cut 5 bases from V and 12 bases from J; bases unmatched to any gene: 11. CDR3 DNA sequence: TGTGCCAGCAGCGGACTAGCGGGAAGCCGCTGGCGGCAGTTCTTC. This encodes CASSGLAGSRWRQFF.